This TCR beta chain was recovered during a study of T cell repertoires in cytomegalovirus infection. Study at large: Well-studied HLA-B-restricted CMV epitopes were used in the study alongside recently identified HLA-C-restricted ones. The public TCR beta signatures pointed to both CMV infection and matching HLA type.

CDR1 is MGHRA and CDR2 is YSYEKL in the germline V gene. This CDR3 has 13 amino acids. Trimming shortened V by 5 bases and J by 1 base, and 8 bases separated the two germline ends. A few counts support this clonotype. As yet, its antigen is unknown. Study-level points and caveats: The ex vivo response showed dominance by HLA-C-restricted CMV-specific TCR beta clonotypes.

One entry per CDR3 protein results from TCRdb running MiXCR on the reads. The data contain roughly 920,000 distinct CDR3 sequences, approximately 32% of them singletons. This receptor was obtained from a human donor in good health (CMV status not recorded). Some clones in this sample may be carry-over from other donors' samples. The chain links TRBV4-1 to TRBJ1-2; D unclear. The source was cultured CD8+ T cells from PBMCs, collected from culture after CMV antigen stimulation. Here the CDR3 reads CASSIGDNYGYTF. The CDR3, as DNA: TGCGCCAGCAGCATCGGGGATAACTATGGCTACACCTTC.